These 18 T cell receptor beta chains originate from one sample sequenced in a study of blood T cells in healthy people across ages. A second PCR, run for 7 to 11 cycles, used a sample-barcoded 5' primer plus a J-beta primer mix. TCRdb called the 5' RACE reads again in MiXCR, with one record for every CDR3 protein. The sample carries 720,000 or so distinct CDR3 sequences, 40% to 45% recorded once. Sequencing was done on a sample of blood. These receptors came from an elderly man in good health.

CDR3 DNA sequence: TGCAGTGCCAAGGACGGCTACGAGCAGTACTTC. Protein: CSAKDGYEQYF. V usage is TRBV20-1 and J usage is TRBJ2-7; D is unresolved. The CDR3 runs 11 residues. V lost 6 bases, J lost 3 bases, and 9 bases lay in between. Germline CDR1 is DFQATT and CDR2 is SNEGSKA (reference sequence).

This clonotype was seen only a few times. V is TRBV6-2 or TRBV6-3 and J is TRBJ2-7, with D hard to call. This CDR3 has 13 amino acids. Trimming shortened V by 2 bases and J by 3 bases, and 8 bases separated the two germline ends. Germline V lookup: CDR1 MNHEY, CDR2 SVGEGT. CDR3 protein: CASSYGLNYEQYF. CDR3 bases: TGTGCCAGCAGTTACGGGCTGAACTACGAGCAGTACTTC.

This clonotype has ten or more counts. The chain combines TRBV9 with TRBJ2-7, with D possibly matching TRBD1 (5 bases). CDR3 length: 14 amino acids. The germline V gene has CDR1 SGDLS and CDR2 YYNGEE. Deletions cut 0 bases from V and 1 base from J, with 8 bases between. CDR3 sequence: CASSVGSGSYEQYF. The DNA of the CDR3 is TGTGCCAGCAGCGTAGGTTCAGGGTCCTACGAGCAGTACTTC.

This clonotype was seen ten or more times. DNA of the CDR3: TGCGCCAGCAGCTTGAGGCAGTCAATAGAGACCTACAATGAGCAGTACTTC. Its translation: CASSLRQSIETYNEQYF. This rearrangement joins TRBV5-1 to TRBJ2-1; D unresolved. With the DNA end fitting TRBJ2-7 better, the J assignment may be wrong. The CDR3 runs 17 residues. Per the germline V gene, CDR1 is SGHRS and CDR2 is YFSETQ.

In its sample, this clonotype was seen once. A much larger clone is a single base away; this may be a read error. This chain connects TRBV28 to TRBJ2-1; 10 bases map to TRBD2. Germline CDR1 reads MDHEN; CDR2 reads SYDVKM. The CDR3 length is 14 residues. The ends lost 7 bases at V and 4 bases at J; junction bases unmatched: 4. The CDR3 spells CASITSGVYNEQFF. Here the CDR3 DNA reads TGTGCCAGCATAACTAGCGGGGTATACAATGAGCAGTTCTTC.

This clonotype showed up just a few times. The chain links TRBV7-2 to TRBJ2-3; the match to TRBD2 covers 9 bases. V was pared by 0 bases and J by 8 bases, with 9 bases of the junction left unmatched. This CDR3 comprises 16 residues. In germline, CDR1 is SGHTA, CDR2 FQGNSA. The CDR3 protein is CASSLAGRGGQSTQYF. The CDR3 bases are TGTGCCAGCAGCTTAGCGGGGCGGGGGGGGCAGAGTACGCAGTATTTT.

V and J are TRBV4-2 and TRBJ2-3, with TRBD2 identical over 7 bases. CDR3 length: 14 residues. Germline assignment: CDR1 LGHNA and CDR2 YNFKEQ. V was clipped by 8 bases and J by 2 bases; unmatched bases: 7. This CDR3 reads CASGGEGDTDTQYF. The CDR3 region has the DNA TGTGCCAGCGGGGGGGAAGGGGACACAGATACGCAGTATTTT.

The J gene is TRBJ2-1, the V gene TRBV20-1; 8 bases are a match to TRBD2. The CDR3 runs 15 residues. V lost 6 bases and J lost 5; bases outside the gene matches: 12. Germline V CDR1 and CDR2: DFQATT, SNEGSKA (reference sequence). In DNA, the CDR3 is TGCAGTGCATTTCGACCGGGACTAGATAACAATGAGCAGTTCTTC. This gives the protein CSAFRPGLDNNEQFF.

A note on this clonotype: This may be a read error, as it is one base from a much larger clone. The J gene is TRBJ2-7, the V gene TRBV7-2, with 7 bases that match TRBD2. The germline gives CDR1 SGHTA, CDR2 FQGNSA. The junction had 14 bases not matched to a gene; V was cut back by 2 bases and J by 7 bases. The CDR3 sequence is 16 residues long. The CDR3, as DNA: TGTGCCAGCAGCTTACAGAGCGGGATCCGTTCTATGGAGCAGTACTTC. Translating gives CASSLQSGIRSMEQYF.

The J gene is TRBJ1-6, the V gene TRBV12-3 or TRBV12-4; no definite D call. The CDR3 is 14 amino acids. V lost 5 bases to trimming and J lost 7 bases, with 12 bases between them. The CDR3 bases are TGTGCCAGCAGTCGGAGCAGCTTAAATTCACCCCTCCACTTT. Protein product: CASSRSSLNSPLHF.

The CDR3 DNA reads TGTGCCAGCTCATCTAGCGGGAGGGCCGTCGAGCAGTACTTC. This translates into CASSSSGRAVEQYF. The rearrangement links TRBV18 to TRBJ2-7; 12 bases are shared with TRBD2. The CDR3 spans 14 residues. Unmatched junction bases numbered 5, after V lost 5 bases and J lost 6 bases. CDR1 and CDR2 (germline): KGHSH, LQKENI.

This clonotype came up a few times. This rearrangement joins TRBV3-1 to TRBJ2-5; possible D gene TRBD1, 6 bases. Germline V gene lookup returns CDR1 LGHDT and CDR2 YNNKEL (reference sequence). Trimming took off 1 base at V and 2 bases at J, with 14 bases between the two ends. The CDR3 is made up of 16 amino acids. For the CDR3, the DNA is TGTGCCAGCAGCCAAGGGCTAGACAGGCCACAAGAGACCCAGTACTTC. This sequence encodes CASSQGLDRPQETQYF.

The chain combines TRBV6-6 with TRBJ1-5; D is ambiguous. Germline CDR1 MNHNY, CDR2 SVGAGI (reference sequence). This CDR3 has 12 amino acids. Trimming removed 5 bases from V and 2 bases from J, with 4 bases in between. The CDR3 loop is CASSIGNQPQHF. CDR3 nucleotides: TGTGCCAGCAGTATCGGCAATCAGCCCCAGCATTTT.

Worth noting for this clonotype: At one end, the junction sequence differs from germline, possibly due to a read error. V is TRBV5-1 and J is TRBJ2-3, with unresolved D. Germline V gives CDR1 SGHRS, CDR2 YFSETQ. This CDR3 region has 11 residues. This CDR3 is CVSSLADTQYF. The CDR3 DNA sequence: TGCGTCAGCAGCTTGGCAGATACGCAGTATTTT.

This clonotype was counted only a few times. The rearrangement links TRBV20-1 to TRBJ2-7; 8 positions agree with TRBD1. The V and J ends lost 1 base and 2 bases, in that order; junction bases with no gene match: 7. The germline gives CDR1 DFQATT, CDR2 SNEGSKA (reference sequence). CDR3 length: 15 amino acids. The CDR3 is CSARGGQGKTYEQYF. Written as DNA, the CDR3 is TGCAGTGCTAGAGGTGGACAGGGAAAAACCTACGAGCAGTACTTC.

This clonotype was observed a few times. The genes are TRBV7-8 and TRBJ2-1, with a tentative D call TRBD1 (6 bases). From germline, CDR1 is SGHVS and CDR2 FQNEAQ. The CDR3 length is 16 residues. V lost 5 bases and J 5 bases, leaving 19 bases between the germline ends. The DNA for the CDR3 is TGTGCCAGCAGCCCAGAGACAGGCGGTAGCCACAATGAGCAGTTCTTC. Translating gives CASSPETGGSHNEQFF.

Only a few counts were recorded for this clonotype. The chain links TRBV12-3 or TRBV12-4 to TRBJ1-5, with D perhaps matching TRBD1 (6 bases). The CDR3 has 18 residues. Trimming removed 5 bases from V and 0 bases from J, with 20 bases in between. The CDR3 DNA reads TGTGCCAGCAGTCCTGATACGGGGGGGACAAATAGCAATCAGCCCCAGCATTTT. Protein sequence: CASSPDTGGTNSNQPQHF.

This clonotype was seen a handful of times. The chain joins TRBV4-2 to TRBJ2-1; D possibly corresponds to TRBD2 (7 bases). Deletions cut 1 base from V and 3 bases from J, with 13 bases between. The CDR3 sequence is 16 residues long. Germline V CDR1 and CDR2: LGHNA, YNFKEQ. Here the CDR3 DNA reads TGTGCCAGCAGCCAAGGGGGGGGGGGCGTCTACAATGAGCAGTTCTTC. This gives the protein CASSQGGGGVYNEQFF.